This T cell receptor (beta chain) appears in the sequencing data of a study of CD8+CD57+ T cells in acquired aplastic anemia. This clonotype has just a few counts. According to the study, genomic DNA was the template for TCR beta VDJ and CDR3 profiling. One entry per CDR3 protein results from TCRdb running MiXCR on the reads. The data show approximately 270,000 distinct CDR3 sequences, about 56% seen once. The V end was cut by 8 bases, the J end by 3 bases, with 11 bases between. The germline V gene encodes CDR1 SNHLY and CDR2 FYNNEI. The CDR3 sequence is 12 residues long. The origin of this receptor is a human donor with severe aplastic anemia or a healthy control (not recorded which). Material for sequencing was sorted CD4+, CD8+, or CD8+CD57+ T cells (not recorded which) from PBMCs. This chain connects TRBV2 to TRBJ2-7; D not certain. CDR3 DNA sequence: TGTGCCAGCGGACGGTGGAACTACGAGCAGTACTTC. It encodes CASGRWNYEQYF.